These 8 T cell receptor beta chains share one sample of origin, sequenced in a study of T-cell memory formation after mild COVID-19. TCRdb ran MiXCR on the 5' RACE reads and lists one entry per CDR3 protein. The sample has some 200,000 distinct CDR3 sequences; over 9.5% are singletons. Source material: PBMCs or a T cell subset sorted from them (not recorded which). The receptors derive from a man aged 18-30 years who had mild COVID-19 (a few samples of this study predate the infection). Cell type and time point are not known.

The gene calls are TRBV20-1 and TRBJ2-3; D is perhaps TRBD1 (5 bases). CDR1 is DFQATT and CDR2 is SNEGSKA in the germline V gene (reference sequence). V shed 0 bases and J shed 4 bases, with 14 bases lying between them. CDR3 length equals 15 residues. CDR3: CSARDWGRVSDTQYF. CDR3 bases: TGCAGTGCTAGAGATTGGGGCAGGGTCTCAGATACGCAGTATTTT.

The chain joins TRBV5-5 to TRBJ2-3; D may be TRBD2 (5 bases). V dropped 3 bases and J dropped 5 bases, with 13 bases sitting between them. There are 14 residues in the CDR3. Germline V gene sequence: CDR1 SGHKS, CDR2 YYEKEE (reference sequence). In DNA form, the CDR3 reads TGTGCCAGCAGCTCCCATTTGAGGGAAGATACGCAGTATTTT. Its protein is CASSSHLREDTQYF.

This clonotype was seen repeatedly, ten times or more. The chain is built from TRBV27 and TRBJ1-6; TRBD1 matches at 8 bases. This CDR3 has 14 residues. Germline CDR1 and CDR2: MNHEY and SMNVEV (reference sequence). Unmatched junction bases numbered 1, after V lost 2 bases and J lost 7 bases. CDR3 in DNA: TGTGCCAGCAGTTTAGGGACAGGAAATTCACCCCTCCACTTT. It encodes CASSLGTGNSPLHF.

The chain carries TRBV18 and TRBJ2-7; D possibly matches TRBD1 or TRBD2 (5 bases each). Germline values: CDR1 KGHSH, CDR2 LQKENI. The CDR3 sequence is 14 residues long. V gave up 3 bases and J gave up 2 bases, with 11 bases separating them. The CDR3: CASSPGRGTYEQYF. CDR3 bases: TGTGCCAGCTCACCGGGACGGGGAACCTACGAGCAGTACTTC.

This clonotype was counted between two and nine times. This chain links TRBV5-1 with TRBJ2-2; 7 bases are shared with TRBD1. Germline V gene data show CDR1 as SGHRS and CDR2 as YFSETQ. V dropped 0 bases and J dropped 5; count of bases not matched to a gene: 10. This CDR3 has 17 amino acids. The CDR3 sequence is CASSLGGQDGGTGELFF. The CDR3 bases are TGCGCCAGCAGCTTGGGAGGACAGGATGGCGGGACCGGGGAGCTGTTTTTT.

This clonotype has only one observation. The chain combines TRBV7-9 with TRBJ2-3, with TRBD2 matching 9 bases. Germline V lookup: CDR1 SEHNR, CDR2 FQNEAQ (reference sequence). The CDR3 length is 16 residues. V shed 5 bases, J shed 1 base, and the junction held 7 bases outside the gene matches. The CDR3 DNA reads as TGTGCCAGCAGCCCTTTGCGGGGGGGAGGCACAGATACGCAGTATTTT. Translating it yields CASSPLRGGGTDTQYF.

This clonotype turned up a few times. The rearrangement links TRBV12-3 or TRBV12-4 to TRBJ2-4; possible D gene TRBD1, 5 bases. V was trimmed by 6 bases and J by 5 bases, leaving 11 bases between them. CDR3 length equals 13 residues. The CDR3 sequence is CASSRGAENIQYF. The CDR3 DNA is TGTGCCAGCAGCCGTGGGGCGGAAAACATTCAGTACTTC.

The chain joins TRBV7-9 to TRBJ2-3, with 7 bases fitting TRBD1. The length of the CDR3 is 15 residues. Germline CDR1 and CDR2: SEHNR and FQNEAQ (reference sequence). V was clipped by 6 bases and J by 2 bases; unmatched bases: 8. The CDR3, as DNA: TGTGCCAGCAGTCGGGACAGTTGGTCCACAGATACGCAGTATTTT. Its translation: CASSRDSWSTDTQYF.